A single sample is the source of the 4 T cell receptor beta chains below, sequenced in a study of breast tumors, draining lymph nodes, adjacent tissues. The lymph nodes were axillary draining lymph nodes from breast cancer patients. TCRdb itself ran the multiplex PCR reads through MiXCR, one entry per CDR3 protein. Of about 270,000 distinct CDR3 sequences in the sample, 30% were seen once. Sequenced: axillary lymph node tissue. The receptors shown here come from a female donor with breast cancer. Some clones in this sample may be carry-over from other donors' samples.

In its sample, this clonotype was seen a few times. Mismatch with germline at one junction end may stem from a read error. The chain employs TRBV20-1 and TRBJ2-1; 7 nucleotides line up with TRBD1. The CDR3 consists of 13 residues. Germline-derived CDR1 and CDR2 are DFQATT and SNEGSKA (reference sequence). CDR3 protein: CSAPGQVYNAQFF. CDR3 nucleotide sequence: TGCAGTGCTCCCGGACAGGTTTACAATGCGCAGTTCTTC.

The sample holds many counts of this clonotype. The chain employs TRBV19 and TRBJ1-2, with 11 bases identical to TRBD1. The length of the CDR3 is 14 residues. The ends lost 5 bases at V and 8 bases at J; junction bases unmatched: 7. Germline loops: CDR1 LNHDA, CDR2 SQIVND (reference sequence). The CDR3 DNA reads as TGTGCCAGTAGTCCGAGGGACAGGGGGAGGGGCTACACCTTC. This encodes CASSPRDRGRGYTF. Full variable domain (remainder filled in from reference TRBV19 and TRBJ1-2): DGGITQSPKYLFRKEGQNVTLSCEQNLNHDAMYWYRQDPGQGLRLIYYSQIVNDFQKGDIAEGYSVSREKKESFPLTVTSAQKNPTAFYLCASSPRDRGRGYTFGSGTRLTVV.

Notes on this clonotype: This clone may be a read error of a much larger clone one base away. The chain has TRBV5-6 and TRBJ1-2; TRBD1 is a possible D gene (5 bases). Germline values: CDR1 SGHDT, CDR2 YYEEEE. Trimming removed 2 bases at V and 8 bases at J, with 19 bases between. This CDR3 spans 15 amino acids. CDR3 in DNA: TGTGCCAGCAGCTTTTCAGGGTCACAGGCGATCGGCTACACCTTC. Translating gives CASSFSGSQAIGYTF.

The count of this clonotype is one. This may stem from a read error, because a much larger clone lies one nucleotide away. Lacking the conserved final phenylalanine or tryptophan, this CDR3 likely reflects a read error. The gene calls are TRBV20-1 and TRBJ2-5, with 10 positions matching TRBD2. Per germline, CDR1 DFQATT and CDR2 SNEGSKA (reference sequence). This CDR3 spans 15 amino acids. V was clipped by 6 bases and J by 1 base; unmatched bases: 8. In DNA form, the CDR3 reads TGCAGTGCGGAAGGACTAGCGGAGTTCCAAGAGACCCAGTACTCC. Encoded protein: CSAEGLAEFQETQYS.